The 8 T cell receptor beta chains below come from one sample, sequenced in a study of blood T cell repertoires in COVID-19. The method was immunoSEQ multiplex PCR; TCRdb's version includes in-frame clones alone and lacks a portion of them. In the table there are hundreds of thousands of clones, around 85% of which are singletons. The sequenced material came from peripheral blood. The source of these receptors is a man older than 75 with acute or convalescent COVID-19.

CDR3 protein: CASSASDRGSNQPQHF. CDR3 coding DNA: TGTGCCAGCAGCGCGTCGGACAGGGGAAGCAATCAGCCCCAGCATTTT. The V and J genes are TRBV5-6 and TRBJ1-5; 9 nucleotides agree with TRBD1. V shed 4 bases, J shed 1 base, and the junction held 6 bases outside the gene matches. The CDR3 sequence is 16 residues long. CDR1 and CDR2 from the germline V gene are SGHDT and YYEEEE.

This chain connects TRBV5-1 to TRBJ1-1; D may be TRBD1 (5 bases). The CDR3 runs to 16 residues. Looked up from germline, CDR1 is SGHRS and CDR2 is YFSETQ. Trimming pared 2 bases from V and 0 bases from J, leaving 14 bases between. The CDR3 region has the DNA TGCGCCAGCAGCTTTGACTCCGGACACCTGAACACTGAAGCTTTCTTT. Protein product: CASSFDSGHLNTEAFF.

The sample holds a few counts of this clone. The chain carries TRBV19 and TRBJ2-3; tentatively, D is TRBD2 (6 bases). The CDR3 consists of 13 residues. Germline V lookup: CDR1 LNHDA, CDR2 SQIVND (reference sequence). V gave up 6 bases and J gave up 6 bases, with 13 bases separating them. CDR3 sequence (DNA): TGTGCCAGTAGGGACCGGACTAAGGATACGCAGTATTTT. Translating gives CASRDRTKDTQYF.

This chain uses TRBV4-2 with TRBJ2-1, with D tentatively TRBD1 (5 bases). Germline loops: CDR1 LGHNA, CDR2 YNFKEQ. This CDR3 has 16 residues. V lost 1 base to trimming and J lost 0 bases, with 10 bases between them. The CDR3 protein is CASSQVQASSYNEQFF. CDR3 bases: TGTGCCAGCAGCCAAGTACAGGCAAGCTCCTACAATGAGCAGTTCTTC.

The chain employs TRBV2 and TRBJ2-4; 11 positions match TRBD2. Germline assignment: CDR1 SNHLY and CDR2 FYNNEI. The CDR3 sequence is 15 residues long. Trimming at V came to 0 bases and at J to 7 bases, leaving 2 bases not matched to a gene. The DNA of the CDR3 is TGTGCCAGCAGTGAAGCTAGCGGGAGGGGGAACATTCAGTACTTC. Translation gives CASSEASGRGNIQYF.

In DNA, the CDR3 is TGTGCCAGCAGTAACTCCAATTACGGACAGGGGAATCAGCCCCAGCATTTT. As protein: CASSNSNYGQGNQPQHF. J is TRBJ1-5 and V is TRBV28; 9 bases are shared with TRBD1. This CDR3 contains 17 residues. V was pared by 5 bases and J by 4 bases, with 12 bases of the junction left unmatched. The germline V gene has CDR1 MDHEN and CDR2 SYDVKM.

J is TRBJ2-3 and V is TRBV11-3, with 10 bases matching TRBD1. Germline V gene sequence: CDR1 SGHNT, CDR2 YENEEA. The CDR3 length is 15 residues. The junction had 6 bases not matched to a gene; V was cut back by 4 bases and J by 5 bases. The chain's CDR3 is CASSSRQGAEDTQYF. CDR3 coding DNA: TGTGCCAGCAGCTCCCGACAGGGGGCTGAAGATACGCAGTATTTT.

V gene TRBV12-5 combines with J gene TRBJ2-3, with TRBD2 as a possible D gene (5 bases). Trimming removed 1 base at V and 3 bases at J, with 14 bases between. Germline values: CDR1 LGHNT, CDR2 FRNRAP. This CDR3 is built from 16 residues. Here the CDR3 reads CASGLGLHPPTDTQYF. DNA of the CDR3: TGTGCTAGTGGTTTGGGACTACACCCACCGACAGATACGCAGTATTTT.